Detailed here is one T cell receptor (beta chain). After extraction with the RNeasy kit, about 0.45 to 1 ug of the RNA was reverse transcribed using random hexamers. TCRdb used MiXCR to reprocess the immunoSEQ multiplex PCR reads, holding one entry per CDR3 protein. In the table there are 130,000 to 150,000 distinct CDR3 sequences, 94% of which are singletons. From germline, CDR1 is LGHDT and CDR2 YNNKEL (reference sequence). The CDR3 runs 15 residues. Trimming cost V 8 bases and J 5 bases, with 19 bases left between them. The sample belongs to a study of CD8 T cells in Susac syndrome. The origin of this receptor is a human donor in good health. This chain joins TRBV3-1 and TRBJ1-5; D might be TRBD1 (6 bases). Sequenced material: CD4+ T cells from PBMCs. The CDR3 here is CASAPGQGLYQPQHF. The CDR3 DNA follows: TGTGCCAGCGCCCCTGGCCAGGGGTTATATCAGCCCCAGCATTTT. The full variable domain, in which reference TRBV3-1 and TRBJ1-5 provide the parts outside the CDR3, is DTAVSQTPKYLVTQMGNDKSIKCEQNLGHDTMYWYKQDSKKFLKIMFSYNNKELIINETVPNRFSPKSPDKAHLNLHINSLELGDSAVYFCASAPGQGLYQPQHFGDGTRLSIL.